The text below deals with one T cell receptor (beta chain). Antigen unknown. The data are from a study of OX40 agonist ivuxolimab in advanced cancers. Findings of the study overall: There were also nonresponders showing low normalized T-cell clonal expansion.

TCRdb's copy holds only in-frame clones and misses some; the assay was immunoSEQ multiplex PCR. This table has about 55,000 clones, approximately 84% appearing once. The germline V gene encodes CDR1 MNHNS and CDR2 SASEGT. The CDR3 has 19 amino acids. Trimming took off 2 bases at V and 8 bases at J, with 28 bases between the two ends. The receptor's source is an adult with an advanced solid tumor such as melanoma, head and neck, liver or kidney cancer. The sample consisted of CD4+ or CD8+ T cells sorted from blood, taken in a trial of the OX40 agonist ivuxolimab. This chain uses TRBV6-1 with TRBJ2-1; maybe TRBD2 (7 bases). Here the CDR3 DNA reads TGTGCCAGCAGTGAACGAGGGGGGGGTTTTGAAGGACTATTCCATGAGCAGTTCTTC. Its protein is CASSERGGGFEGLFHEQFF.